The source of this T cell receptor (beta chain) is a study of post-analysis software for immune sequencing data. Study context: Recorded subtypes: relapsing-remitting, secondary progressive, progressive-relapsing; some patients unannotated. Regarding the study as a whole: Normalized Chao1 diversity in multiple sclerosis patients fell significantly below that of controls. When patients were compared with controls, a handful of TRBV segments were more frequent, TRBV5-6, TRBV5-1 and TRBV20-1 among them.

The CDR3 has 14 residues. With 0 bases removed from V and 4 bases from J, the gap between germline ends came to 7 bases. The TCR beta cDNA libraries contained unique molecular identifiers. TCRdb independently ran MiXCR on the PCR reads; one entry per CDR3 protein. The sample contains fewer than 850,000 distinct CDR3 sequences, less than 35% of which appear only once. This clonotype was seen a few times. Antigen unknown. This chain uses TRBV12-3 or TRBV12-4 with TRBJ2-1; D is ambiguous. Sample: blood. This clonotype was sampled from a girl aged 5 to 17 with multiple sclerosis. The CDR3 sequence: CASSLAFPYNEQFF. The CDR3 nucleotides are TGTGCCAGCAGTTTAGCATTTCCATACAATGAGCAGTTCTTC.